This TCR beta chain was recovered during a study of T-cell reconstitution after alpha-beta-depleted transplantation in children listed by TCRdb under 2016. At the level of the whole study: T-cell immune reconstitution after TCRalphabeta/CD19-depleted allogeneic hematopoietic cell transplantation in children was quantitatively tracked in the study by means of TCR repertoire profiling. General conclusions and limits of the study: In some patients, high TCRbeta diversity at day 60 was attributed to recipient T cells and intrathymic progenitors that had survived conditioning. Over the following months the frequencies of hyperexpanded clones went down, and after one year T-cell counts and TCRbeta diversity were mostly credited to newly produced T cells. Apparently early alphabetaT-cell count recovery about two months after transplant reportedly relied on only several hundred rapidly expanded clones derived from non-depleted graft cells.

Ten or more counts support this clonotype. This receptor's antigen is unknown. Per-base qualities were not stored, and no clone one base away is much larger. Counted from cysteine to phenylalanine, this CDR3 has 15 amino acids. Only the CDR3 DNA is retained, 45 bases long and in frame from the first base. In the germline V gene (reference sequence), CDR1 corresponds to DFQATT and CDR2 to SNEGSKA. The junction shows trimming of 4 bases on V and 0 bases on J, and the gene matches do not reach 5 bases of it. Library creation used PCR. This sample was sequenced with an Illumina HiSeq 2500. TCR library preparation used molecular barcoding, with unique molecular identifiers applied to normalize quantification of the TCRbeta repertoire. Using fastp at Q25 and MiXCR, TCRdb reprocessed the public reads and kept productive beta chains. Every entry covers one CDR3 protein and lists the most common genes and DNA from its rows. A total of about 260,000 distinct CDR3 sequences appear in this sample, 8.2% of them only once. The ten largest account for under 8% of the sample.

This sample's treatment or condition label indicates: allogeneic hematopoietic cell transplantation with graft depleted of TCRalphabeta T cells and CD19 B cells. TCRalphabeta/CD19-depleted allogeneic hematopoietic cell grafts were given to the transplant recipients, all of whom were children. This material consisted of PBMCs, mostly from graft donor cells, taken 180 days after TCRalphabeta/CD19-depleted stem cell transplant. The TCR comes from a male patient younger than 18 who had a stem cell transplant for acute lymphoblastic leukemia, so the T cells may come from the graft donor. The chain is assembled from TRBV20-1 and TRBJ2-7; 11 bases in the junction line up with TRBD2. The bases read TGCAGTGCTACCGGTGGGACTAGCGGCTCCTACGAGCAGTACTTC. It codes for CSATGGTSGSYEQYF.